These T cell receptor beta chains were read from a single sample in a study of OX40 agonist ivuxolimab in advanced cancers. Data came from immunoSEQ multiplex PCR; TCRdb stores just in-frame clones and leaves some out. Of around 140,000 clones in the sample, around 93% are singletons; the top ten hold more than 0.8%. The sequences come from CD4+ or CD8+ T cells sorted from blood, collected in a trial of the OX40 agonist ivuxolimab. These receptors were taken from an adult with an advanced solid tumor such as melanoma, head and neck, liver or kidney cancer. Both conserved end residues are part of each CDR3. A D gene is named only where the DNA matches it firmly. Clone size is shown for a subset of rows, as once, few, many or a class of expanded clone.

size	V	J	D	CDR3	DNA
-	TRBV28	TRBJ1-5	-	CASSRGDTGNQPQHF	TGTGCCAGCAGTCGGGGGGACACTGGGAATCAGCCCCAGCATTTT
-	TRBV15	TRBJ2-1	-	CATTLGVAGYNEQFF	TGTGCCACCACCCTAGGCGTGGCTGGTTACAATGAGCAGTTCTTC
-	TRBV19	TRBJ1-6	-	CASSISELRGSPLHF	TGTGCCAGTAGTATTAGTGAACTGAGGGGTTCACCCCTCCACTTT
-	TRBV18	TRBJ2-3	TRBD2	CASSPGGADTQYF	TGTGCCAGCTCACCAGGGGGGGCAGATACGCAGTATTTT
-	TRBV6-5	TRBJ2-7	TRBD1	CASRDREGEQYF	TGTGCCAGCCGGGACAGGGAGGGCGAGCAGTACTTC
-	TRBV7-2	TRBJ2-1	-	CASSLGTGTDSNEQFF	TGTGCCAGCAGCTTAGGAACCGGGACGGATAGCAATGAGCAGTTCTTC
-	TRBV28	TRBJ2-1	-	CASSFSFRKYNEQFF	TGTGCCAGCAGTTTTAGCTTCAGAAAATACAATGAGCAGTTCTTC
-	TRBV10-3	TRBJ1-2	-	CAIEGDRGGHYGYTF	TGTGCCATCGAGGGGGACCGGGGGGGACACTATGGCTACACCTTC
-	TRBV7-9	TRBJ2-7	-	CASSFGGRTYEQYF	TGTGCCAGCAGCTTTGGTGGGCGGACCTACGAGCAGTACTTC
-	TRBV30	TRBJ1-5	-	CAWSSAYGGSNQPQHF	TGTGCCTGGAGTTCGGCTTACGGGGGTAGCAATCAGCCCCAGCATTTT
few	TRBV29-1	TRBJ1-1	-	CSVVWGRDTEAFF	TGCAGCGTTGTTTGGGGAAGGGACACTGAAGCTTTCTTT
-	TRBV5-6	TRBJ2-5	-	CASSLRQENQETQYF	TGTGCCAGCAGCCTAAGACAGGAGAACCAAGAGACCCAGTACTTC
-	TRBV7-9	TRBJ1-2	-	CASSLEGPLNYGYTF	TGTGCCAGCAGCTTAGAGGGGCCCCTTAACTATGGCTACACCTTC
-	TRBV7-9	TRBJ1-1	-	CASSSLSADTEAFF	TGTGCCAGCAGCTCCCTGTCAGCCGACACTGAAGCTTTCTTT
-	TRBV28	TRBJ1-1	-	CASSSPAGSTEAFF	TGTGCCAGCAGTTCCCCTGCTGGGAGCACTGAAGCTTTCTTT
-	TRBV5-4	TRBJ1-2	-	CASSLYGGYTF	TGTGCCAGCAGCTTGTATGGGGGCTACACCTTC
-	TRBV7-8	TRBJ1-6	-	CASSLATGTFAPLHF	TGTGCCAGCAGCTTAGCCACAGGGACATTTGCACCCCTCCACTTT
-	TRBV5-8	TRBJ2-7	TRBD1	CASSVDRGSYEQYF	TGTGCCAGCAGCGTCGACAGGGGAAGCTACGAGCAGTACTTC
-	TRBV7-2	TRBJ2-7	-	CASSPGAASSYEQYF	TGTGCCAGCAGCCCAGGGGCGGCGAGCTCCTACGAGCAGTACTTC
-	TRBV7-2	TRBJ2-3	-	CASSATYWDTQYF	TGTGCCAGCAGCGCAACGTACTGGGATACGCAGTATTTT
-	TRBV28	TRBJ2-2	TRBD1	CASSSTGGTGELFF	TGTGCCAGCAGTTCGACAGGGGGCACCGGGGAGCTGTTTTTT
-	TRBV7-2	TRBJ1-2	-	CASSLSWTQHNYGYTF	TGTGCCAGCAGCTTGTCTTGGACCCAACACAACTATGGCTACACCTTC
-	TRBV7-2	TRBJ2-5	-	CASSPPSYRPKTQYF	TGTGCCAGCAGCCCACCCAGCTACCGCCCGAAGACCCAGTACTTC
-	TRBV4-3	TRBJ2-7	TRBD1	CASSQGWDRTTYEQYF	TGCGCCAGCAGCCAAGGCTGGGACAGGACTACTTACGAGCAGTACTTC
-	TRBV27	TRBJ2-7	-	CASSLRVSYEQYF	TGTGCCAGCAGTTTGAGGGTTTCCTACGAGCAGTACTTC
-	TRBV11-2	TRBJ2-1	TRBD2	CASSLGGLAGVNEQFF	TGTGCCAGCAGCTTAGGGGGACTAGCGGGGGTAAATGAGCAGTTCTTC
once	TRBV4-3	TRBJ2-2	TRBD1	CASSRQGAGTGELFF	TGCGCCAGCAGCCGACAGGGGGCAGGCACCGGGGAGCTGTTTTTT
-	TRBV7-2	TRBJ1-1	-	CASIGFGEAFF	TGTGCCAGCATCGGCTTCGGTGAAGCTTTCTTT
-	TRBV6-1	TRBJ1-4	-	CATSFSQGVAEKLFF	TGTGCCACCTCCTTTTCCCAGGGCGTCGCTGAAAAACTGTTTTTT
-	TRBV5-4	TRBJ2-2	TRBD1	CASSLQGIAGELFF	TGTGCCAGCAGCTTACAGGGGATTGCCGGGGAGCTGTTTTTT
-	TRBV6-1	TRBJ1-1	-	CASNLGGNTEAFF	TGTGCCAGCAACCTGGGGGGAAACACTGAAGCTTTCTTT
few	TRBV7-9	TRBJ1-2	-	CASSLAGFTEGYTF	TGTGCCAGCAGCTTAGCCGGGTTCACGGAGGGCTACACCTTC
-	TRBV7-9	TRBJ2-1	TRBD1	CASSWDSSYNEQFF	TGTGCCAGCAGCTGGGACAGCTCCTACAATGAGCAGTTCTTC